This TCR beta chain was recovered during a study of T cells in Graves' hyperthyroidism and ophthalmopathy. This clonotype was counted a few times. From RNA transcripts, TCR beta CDR3 regions were amplified. The HTBI primer set drove a first-round RT-PCR of the TCR CDR3. TCRdb re-called the multiplex PCR reads through MiXCR, storing one row per CDR3 protein. Altogether about 560,000 distinct CDR3 sequences are present, 16% being singletons, with the ten largest covering about 17%. Trimming removed 3 bases from V and 0 bases from J, with 12 bases in between. The CDR3 is 16 residues long. The source of this sequence is a woman between 18 and 29 years old with Graves' hyperthyroidism. Sequencing input: blood. The rearrangement joins TRBV12-3 or TRBV12-4 to TRBJ1-3; D is undetermined. The CDR3 here is CASSFLRPSSGNTIYF. The CDR3 bases are TGTGCCAGCAGTTTTTTGAGACCGAGCTCTGGAAACACCATATATTTT.